Shown below are 3 T cell receptor beta chains from a single sample sequenced in a study of low-dose radiotherapy and immunotherapy resistance in tumors. Priming of first-strand cDNA relied on TRAV- and TRBV-specific primers (covering alpha and beta chains). With a constant-region primer and a V-primer adapter, TCRs were subjected to around 18 PCR cycles of amplification. TCRdb ran MiXCR on the reads and lists one entry per CDR3 protein. The top ten hold more than 10% of the sample, which has around 100,000 distinct CDR3 sequences, roughly 19% seen once. The time point is: after trial treatment. Noted treatment: LDRT plus nivolumab, ipilimumab, low-dose cyclophosphamide and aspirin (RACIN trial). The sample in question was PBMCs, obtained after low-dose radiotherapy plus immunotherapy. Receptors were obtained from a female donor with ovarian cancer.

This clonotype was counted many times. The CDR3 loop is CASSVTAGTSGTAGPDTQYF. In DNA, the CDR3 is TGTGCCAGCAGCGTAACCGCTGGAACTAGCGGGACGGCGGGTCCAGATACGCAGTATTTT. The chain joins TRBV2 to TRBJ2-3, with 10 bases identical to TRBD2. The CDR3 is 20 residues long. V gave up 6 bases and J gave up 4 bases; unmatched junction bases: 22. Germline CDR1 SNHLY, CDR2 FYNNEI.

With respect to this clonotype: A far larger clone lies a single base away; this is likely a read error. The chain employs TRBV29-1 and TRBJ2-5; possibly TRBD1 for D (5 bases). Germline V gives CDR1 SQVTM, CDR2 ANQGSEA. V was pared by 7 bases and J by 11 bases, with 23 bases between. The CDR3 has 13 residues. The CDR3, as DNA: TGCAGCGCTTCGTGGGGCTCCTACAATGAGCAGTACTTC. It translates to CSASWGSYNEQYF.

This clonotype was detected many times. The chain combines TRBV7-2 with TRBJ2-5; D ambiguous. Germline-derived CDR1 and CDR2 are SGHTA and FQGNSA. The length of the CDR3 is 12 residues. V lost 1 base and J lost 4, with 4 bases in between. CDR3 nucleotides: TGTGCCAGCAGCTTAGTCCGAGAGACCCAGTACTTC. The encoded protein is CASSLVRETQYF.